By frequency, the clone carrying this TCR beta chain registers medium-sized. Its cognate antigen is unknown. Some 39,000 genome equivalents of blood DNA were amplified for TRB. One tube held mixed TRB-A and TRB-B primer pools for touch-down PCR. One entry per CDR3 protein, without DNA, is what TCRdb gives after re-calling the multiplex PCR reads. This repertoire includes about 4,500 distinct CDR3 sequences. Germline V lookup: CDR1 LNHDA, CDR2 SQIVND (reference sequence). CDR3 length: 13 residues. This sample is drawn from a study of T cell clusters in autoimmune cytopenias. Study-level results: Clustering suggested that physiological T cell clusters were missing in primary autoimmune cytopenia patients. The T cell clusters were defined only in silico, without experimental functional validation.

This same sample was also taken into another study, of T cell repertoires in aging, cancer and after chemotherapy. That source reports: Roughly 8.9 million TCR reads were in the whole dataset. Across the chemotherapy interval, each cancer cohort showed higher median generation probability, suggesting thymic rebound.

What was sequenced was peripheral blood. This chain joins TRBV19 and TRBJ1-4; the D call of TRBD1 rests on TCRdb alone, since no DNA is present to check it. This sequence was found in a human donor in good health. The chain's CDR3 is CASKGTGSEKLFF.